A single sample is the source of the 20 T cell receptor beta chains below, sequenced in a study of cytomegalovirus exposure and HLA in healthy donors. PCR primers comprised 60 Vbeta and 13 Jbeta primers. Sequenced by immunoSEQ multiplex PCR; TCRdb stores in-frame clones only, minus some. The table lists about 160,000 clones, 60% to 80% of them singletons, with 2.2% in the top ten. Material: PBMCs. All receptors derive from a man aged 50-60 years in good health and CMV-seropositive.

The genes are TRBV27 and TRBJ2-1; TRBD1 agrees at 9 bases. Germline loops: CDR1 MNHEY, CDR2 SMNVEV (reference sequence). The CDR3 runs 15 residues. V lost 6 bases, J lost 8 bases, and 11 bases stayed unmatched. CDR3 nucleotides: TGTGCCAGCAGCCAACCCCGGGACAGGGTCTATGAGCAGTTCTTC. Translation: CASSQPRDRVYEQFF.

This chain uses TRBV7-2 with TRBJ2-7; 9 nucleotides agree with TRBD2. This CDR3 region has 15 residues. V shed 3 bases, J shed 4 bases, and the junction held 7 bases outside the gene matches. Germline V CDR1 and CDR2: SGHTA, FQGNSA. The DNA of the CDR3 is TGTGCCAGCAGCTTTAGAGCGGGGGGAGCGTACGAGCAGTACTTC. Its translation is CASSFRAGGAYEQYF. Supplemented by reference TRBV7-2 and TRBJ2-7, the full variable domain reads GAGVSQSPSNKVTEKGKDVELRCDPISGHTALYWYRQSLGQGLEFLIYFQGNSAPDKSGLPSDRFSAERTGGSVSTLTIQRTQQEDSAVYLCASSFRAGGAYEQYFGPGTRLTVT.

The CDR3, as DNA: TGTGCCAGCAGTTGGCGGGGGGTTGGAACAGATACGCAGTATTTT. This translates into CASSWRGVGTDTQYF. The V and J genes are TRBV27 and TRBJ2-3; 8 nucleotides line up with TRBD2. The CDR3 length is 15 residues. Germline V CDR1 and CDR2: MNHEY, SMNVEV (reference sequence). The junction had 6 bases not matched to a gene; V was cut back by 4 bases and J by 3 bases.

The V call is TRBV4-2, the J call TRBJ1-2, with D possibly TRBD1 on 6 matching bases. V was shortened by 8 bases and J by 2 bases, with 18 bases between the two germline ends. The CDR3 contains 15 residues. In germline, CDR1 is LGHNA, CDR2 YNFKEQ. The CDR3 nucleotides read TGTGCCAGCCGATCGGGTGACAGGACGAACTATGGCTACACCTTC. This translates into CASRSGDRTNYGYTF.

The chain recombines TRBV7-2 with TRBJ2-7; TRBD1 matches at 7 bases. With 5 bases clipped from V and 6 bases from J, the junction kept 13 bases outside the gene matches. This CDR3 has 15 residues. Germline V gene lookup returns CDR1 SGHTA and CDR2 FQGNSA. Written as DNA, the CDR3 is TGTGCCAGCAGCGTGCAGGACAGGCTCTCTGGCGAGCAGTACTTC. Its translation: CASSVQDRLSGEQYF.

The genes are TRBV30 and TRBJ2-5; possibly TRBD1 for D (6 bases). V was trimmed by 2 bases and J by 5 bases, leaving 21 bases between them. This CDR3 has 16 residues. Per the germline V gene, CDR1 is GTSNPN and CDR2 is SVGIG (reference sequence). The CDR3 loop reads CAWSYWVRGREETQYF. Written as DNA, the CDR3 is TGTGCCTGGAGTTATTGGGTCAGGGGCCGTGAGGAGACCCAGTACTTC.

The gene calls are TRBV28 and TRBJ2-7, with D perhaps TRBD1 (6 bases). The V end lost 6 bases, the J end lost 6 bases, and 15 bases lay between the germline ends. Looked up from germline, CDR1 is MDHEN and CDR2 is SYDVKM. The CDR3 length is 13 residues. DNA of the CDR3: TGTGCCAGCAGCCGGGGACAAGGGCGCGAGCAGTACTTC. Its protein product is CASSRGQGREQYF.

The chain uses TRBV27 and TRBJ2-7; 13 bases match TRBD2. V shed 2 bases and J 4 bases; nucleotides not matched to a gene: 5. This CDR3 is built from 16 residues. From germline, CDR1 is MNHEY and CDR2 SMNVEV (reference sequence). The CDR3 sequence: CASSLGGTSGVYEQYF. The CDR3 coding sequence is TGTGCCAGCAGTTTAGGCGGGACTAGCGGGGTTTACGAGCAGTACTTC.

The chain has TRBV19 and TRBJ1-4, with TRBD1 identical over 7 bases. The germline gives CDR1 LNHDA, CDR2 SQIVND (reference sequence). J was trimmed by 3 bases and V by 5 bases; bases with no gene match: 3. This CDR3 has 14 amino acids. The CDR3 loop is CASSGTAPNEKLFF. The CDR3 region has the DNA TGTGCCAGTAGTGGGACAGCACCTAATGAAAAACTGTTTTTT. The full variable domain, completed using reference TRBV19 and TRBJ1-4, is DGGITQSPKYLFRKEGQNVTLSCEQNLNHDAMYWYRQDPGQGLRLIYYSQIVNDFQKGDIAEGYSVSREKKESFPLTVTSAQKNPTAFYLCASSGTAPNEKLFFGSGTQLSVL.

The CDR3 region is CASSGLAGDYEQYF. CDR3 in DNA: TGCGCCAGCAGCGGACTAGCGGGGGACTACGAGCAGTACTTC. The chain is built from TRBV10-2 and TRBJ2-7; TRBD2 matches at 13 bases. This CDR3 is built from 14 residues. V lost 6 bases, J lost 3 bases, and 2 bases stayed unmatched. The germline gives CDR1 WSHSY, CDR2 SAAADI.

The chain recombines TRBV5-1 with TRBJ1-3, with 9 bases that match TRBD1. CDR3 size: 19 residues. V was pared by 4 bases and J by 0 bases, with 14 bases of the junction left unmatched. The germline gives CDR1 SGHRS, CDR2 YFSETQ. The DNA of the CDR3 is TGCGCCAGCAGCCCGGTTTTCCCGGGACAGGGTGACTCTGGAAACACCATATATTTT. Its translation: CASSPVFPGQGDSGNTIYF.

This chain's CDR3 is CASTQSGGPSTNEKLFF. CDR3 DNA sequence: TGCGCCAGCACACAATCAGGGGGGCCTTCAACTAATGAAAAACTGTTTTTT. J is TRBJ1-4 and V is TRBV4-1; 7 nucleotides match TRBD1. The germline CDR1 and CDR2 sequences are MGHRA and YSYEKL. V lost 7 bases to trimming and J lost 0 bases; unmatched junction nucleotides: 11. CDR3 length equals 17 residues.

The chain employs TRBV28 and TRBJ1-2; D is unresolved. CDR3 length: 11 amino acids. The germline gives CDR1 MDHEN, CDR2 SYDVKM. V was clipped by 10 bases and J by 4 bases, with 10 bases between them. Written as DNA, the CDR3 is TGTGCCAACAGACACAGCTATGGCTACACCTTC. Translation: CANRHSYGYTF.

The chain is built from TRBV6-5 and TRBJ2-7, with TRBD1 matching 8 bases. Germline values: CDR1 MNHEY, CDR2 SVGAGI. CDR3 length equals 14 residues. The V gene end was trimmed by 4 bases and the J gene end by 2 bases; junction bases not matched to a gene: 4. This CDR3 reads CASSLGQAAYEQYF. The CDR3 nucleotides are TGTGCCAGCAGTTTGGGACAGGCAGCCTACGAGCAGTACTTC.

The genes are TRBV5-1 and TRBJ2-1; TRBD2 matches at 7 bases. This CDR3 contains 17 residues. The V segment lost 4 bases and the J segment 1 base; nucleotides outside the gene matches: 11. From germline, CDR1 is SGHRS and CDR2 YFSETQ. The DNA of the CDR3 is TGCGCCAGCAGCCACCCCACTAGGGAGGGGTCCTACAATGAGCAGTTCTTC. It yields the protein CASSHPTREGSYNEQFF.

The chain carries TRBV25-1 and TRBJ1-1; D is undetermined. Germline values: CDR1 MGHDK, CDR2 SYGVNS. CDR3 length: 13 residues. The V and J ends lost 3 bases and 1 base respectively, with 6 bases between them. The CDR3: CASSEFGNTEAFF. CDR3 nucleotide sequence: TGTGCCAGCAGTGAGTTCGGGAACACTGAAGCTTTCTTT.

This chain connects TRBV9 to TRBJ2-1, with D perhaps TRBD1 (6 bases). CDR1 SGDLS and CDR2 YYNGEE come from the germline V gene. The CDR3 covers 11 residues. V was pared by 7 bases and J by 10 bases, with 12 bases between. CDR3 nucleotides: TGTGCCAGCGAAAGGGGGAACGAGCAGTTCTTC. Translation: CASERGNEQFF.

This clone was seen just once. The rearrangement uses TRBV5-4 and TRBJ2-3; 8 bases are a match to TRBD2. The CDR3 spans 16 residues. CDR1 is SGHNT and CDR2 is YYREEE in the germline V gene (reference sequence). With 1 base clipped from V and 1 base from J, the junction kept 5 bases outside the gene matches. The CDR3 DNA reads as TGTGCCAGCAGCTTGCACGGGGGGGCCCGCACAGATACGCAGTATTTT. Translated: CASSLHGGARTDTQYF.

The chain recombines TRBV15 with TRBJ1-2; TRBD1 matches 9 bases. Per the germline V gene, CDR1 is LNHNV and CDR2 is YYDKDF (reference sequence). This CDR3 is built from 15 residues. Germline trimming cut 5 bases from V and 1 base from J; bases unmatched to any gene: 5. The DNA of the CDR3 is TGTGCCACCAGCCGCGACAGGGGGAATAACTATGGCTACACCTTC. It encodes CATSRDRGNNYGYTF.

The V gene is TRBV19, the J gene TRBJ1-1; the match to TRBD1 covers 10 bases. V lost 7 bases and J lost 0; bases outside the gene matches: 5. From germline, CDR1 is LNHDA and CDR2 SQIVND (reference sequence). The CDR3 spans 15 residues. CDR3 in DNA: TGTGCCAGTACCCGGGACAGGGGTTTGAACACTGAAGCTTTCTTT. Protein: CASTRDRGLNTEAFF.